This TCR beta chain is from a study of T cells in Graves' hyperthyroidism and ophthalmopathy. With regard to this clonotype: Its antigen is unknown.

RNA transcripts provided the source from which TCR beta CDR3 regions were amplified. The TCR CDR3 first-round RT-PCR relied on the HTBI primer set. From the multiplex PCR reads, TCRdb called clonotypes with MiXCR, one entry per CDR3 protein. This sample carries 700,000 to 850,000 distinct CDR3 sequences, 35% of them seen once, and the ten largest clones take about a third. Study-wide points: Patients with ophthalmopathy were separated from those with stable hyperthyroidism by a 13 V-J model.

Patients counted as stable if ophthalmopathy did not develop within 18 months. Patients were aged 18 to 65, had disease duration under 2 months, and had newly diagnosed hyperthyroidism. Diagnosis relied on clinical symptoms, serum thyroxine and TRAb, thyroid ultrasound and orbital computed tomography. The receptor was derived from a woman aged 35 to 49 with Graves' hyperthyroidism. The source material was blood.

CDR3 nucleotide sequence: TGTGCCACCTCGGCCGGGATTCACACAGATACGCAGTATTTT. Protein sequence: CATSAGIHTDTQYF. This chain links TRBV7-3 with TRBJ2-3; D perhaps matches TRBD2 (5 bases). Germline CDR1 reads SGHTA; CDR2 reads FQGTGA. The V gene lost 10 bases and the J gene lost 2 bases, with 16 bases spanning the gap. The CDR3 is 14 amino acids.